Each of the 25 T cell receptor beta chains below was sequenced from the same sample in a study of STAT3 mutations in large granular lymphocyte leukemia. Study-wide results and caveats: Every T-LGLL patient had at least one immunodominant TCRbeta clonotype.

This table comes from immunoSEQ multiplex PCR, and its TCRdb copy is limited to in-frame clones, with some not included. The sample holds roughly 14,000 clones, 92% seen once. These TCRs are of unknown antigen specificity. The sample taken for sequencing was peripheral blood mononuclear cells. The source of these receptors is a woman aged 50 to 60 with T-cell large granular lymphocyte leukemia. Some clones in this sample may be carry-over from other donors' samples.

The chain employs TRBV5-4 and TRBJ2-2; TRBD2 matches at 10 bases. Germline V gene sequence: CDR1 SGHNT, CDR2 YYREEE (reference sequence). This CDR3 is 15 amino acids long. Germline trimming cut 3 bases from V and 4 bases from J; bases unmatched to any gene: 3. Here the CDR3 reads CASSSGLAPTGELFF. CDR3 sequence (DNA): TGTGCCAGCAGCTCGGGACTAGCGCCCACCGGGGAGCTGTTTTTT.

The V gene is TRBV7-2, the J gene TRBJ2-5; D perhaps matches TRBD2 (7 bases). CDR3 length: 14 amino acids. Germline-derived CDR1 and CDR2 are SGHTA and FQGNSA. The ends were cut back, 5 bases at V and 4 bases at J, with 14 bases in the middle. The CDR3 nucleotides are TGTGCCAGCAGCCCTGGGGGGGCCCGAGAGACCCAGTACTTC. Translating gives CASSPGGARETQYF.

The chain joins TRBV29-1 to TRBJ1-1; D may be TRBD1 (6 bases). The CDR3 is made up of 15 amino acids. Trimming pared 6 bases from V and 0 bases from J, leaving 17 bases between. Germline V CDR1 and CDR2: SQVTM, ANQGSEA. The CDR3 nucleotides read TGCAGCGTCGAGGGGGGAAGGGGACTGAACACTGAAGCTTTCTTT. Amino acid sequence: CSVEGGRGLNTEAFF.

This clone was counted a single time. This chain connects TRBV6-4 to TRBJ2-1; the D gene is possibly TRBD2 (6 bases). The V gene lost 2 bases and the J gene lost 6 bases, with 14 bases spanning the gap. In germline, CDR1 is MRHNA, CDR2 SNTAGT. The CDR3 totals 15 residues. The CDR3 DNA is TGTGCCAGCAGTGACCAGCATGGAGGGCGCAATGAGCAGTTCTTC. It translates to CASSDQHGGRNEQFF.

The J gene is TRBJ1-5, the V gene TRBV5-5; D unresolved. The CDR3 sequence is 13 residues long. V lost 3 bases and J lost 7, with 11 bases in between. Germline CDR1 reads SGHKS; CDR2 reads YYEKEE (reference sequence). CDR3 region: CASSSDGKQPQHF. For the CDR3, the DNA is TGTGCCAGCAGCTCCGATGGGAAACAGCCCCAGCATTTT.

The chain uses TRBV5-6 and TRBJ2-7; D is tentatively TRBD1 or TRBD2 (6 bases each). The ends were cut back, 4 bases at V and 1 base at J, with 12 bases in the middle. CDR3 length: 14 amino acids. Germline loops: CDR1 SGHDT, CDR2 YYEEEE. DNA of the CDR3: TGTGCCAGCAGCCTGACGGGGGCATCCTACGAGCAGTACTTC. Protein: CASSLTGASYEQYF.

This clone came up once. Relative to the germline gene, one junction end is altered; a read error may explain this. The CDR3 DNA is TGTGCTAGCAGCCAAGGTCGGGGAAACACCATATATTTT. This gives the protein CASSQGRGNTIYF. The chain has TRBV7-7 and TRBJ1-3; D is uncertain. This CDR3 comprises 13 residues. Germline V gives CDR1 SSHAT, CDR2 FNYEAQ (reference sequence).

The rearrangement uses TRBV28 and TRBJ1-5; 12 bases are a match to TRBD1. Germline V gene sequence: CDR1 MDHEN, CDR2 SYDVKM. The junction had 3 bases not matched to a gene; V was cut back by 6 bases and J by 3 bases. CDR3 length equals 15 residues. CDR3 coding DNA: TGTGCCAGCAGCGTGGGACAGGGGGCCAATCAGCCCCAGCATTTT. As protein: CASSVGQGANQPQHF.

J is TRBJ2-3 and V is TRBV30, with a possible D match to TRBD2 (6 bases). The germline CDR1 and CDR2 sequences are GTSNPN and SVGIG (reference sequence). The CDR3 consists of 13 residues. Trimming took off 5 bases at V and 6 bases at J, with 15 bases between the two ends. CDR3 sequence reads: CAWGRRRADTQYF. The CDR3 DNA reads as TGTGCCTGGGGACGTCGGAGGGCCGATACGCAGTATTTT.

The J gene is TRBJ1-4, the V gene TRBV7-9; D gene ambiguous. The CDR3 is 12 amino acids. Germline V lookup: CDR1 SEHNR, CDR2 FQNEAQ (reference sequence). V dropped 5 bases and J dropped 8 bases, with 9 bases sitting between them. CDR3 amino acids: CASSLIKEKLFF. The CDR3 DNA sequence: TGTGCCAGCAGCCTGATCAAGGAAAAACTGTTTTTT. The whole variable domain, remainder taken from reference TRBV7-9 and TRBJ1-4, is DTGVSQNPRHKITKRGQNVTFRCDPISEHNRLYWYRQTLGQGPEFLTYFQNEAQLEKSRLLSDRFSAERPKGSFSTLEIQRTEQGDSAMYLCASSLIKEKLFFGSGTQLSVL.

This clone was picked up one time. At one of its ends the junction is not consistent with the germline gene, which may arise from a read error. V gene TRBV7-9 combines with J gene TRBJ1-1; perhaps TRBD1 as D (5 bases). Per the germline V gene, CDR1 is SEHNR and CDR2 is FQNEAQ (reference sequence). This CDR3 has 14 residues. Here the CDR3 DNA reads TGTGCCAGTAGCTTAGCGGGGGGGAACACTGAAGCTTTCTTT. Protein product: CASSLAGGNTEAFF.

The CDR3 DNA follows: TGCGCCAGCACAGATACGCAGTATTTT. As protein: CASTDTQYF. The rearrangement joins TRBV10-1 to TRBJ2-3; the D is unclear. CDR3 size: 9 residues. The germline V gene encodes CDR1 WNHNN and CDR2 SYGVQD (reference sequence). V lost 7 bases, J lost 4 bases, and 0 bases lay in between.

The J gene is TRBJ2-2, the V gene TRBV28, with 8 bases lining up with TRBD2. The trim removed 5 bases at V and 6 bases at J, leaving 8 bases unmatched. The germline V gene has CDR1 MDHEN and CDR2 SYDVKM. There are 15 residues in the CDR3. The CDR3 loop reads CASSPGTRWAGELFF. The CDR3 region has the DNA TGTGCCAGCAGTCCTGGGACTAGATGGGCCGGGGAGCTGTTTTTT.

V and J are TRBV7-9 and TRBJ1-5, with a weak D call TRBD1 (6 bases). Germline V lookup: CDR1 SEHNR, CDR2 FQNEAQ (reference sequence). There are 14 residues in the CDR3. V lost 5 bases and J 6 bases, leaving 14 bases between the germline ends. In nucleotides, the CDR3 is TGTGCCAGCAGCCGGGACACGGGTAGTCAGCCCCAGCATTTT. The encoded protein is CASSRDTGSQPQHF. Looking up the rest from reference TRBV7-9 and TRBJ1-5 gives the full variable domain: DTGVSQNPRHKITKRGQNVTFRCDPISEHNRLYWYRQTLGQGPEFLTYFQNEAQLEKSRLLSDRFSAERPKGSFSTLEIQRTEQGDSAMYLCASSRDTGSQPQHFGDGTRLSIL.

The V gene is TRBV7-2, the J gene TRBJ1-2; no firm D call. This CDR3 is built from 16 residues. V gave up 2 bases and J gave up 2 bases, with 15 bases separating them. Germline-derived CDR1 and CDR2 are SGHTA and FQGNSA. CDR3 sequence: CASSLSFVVGNYGYTF. The CDR3 nucleotides are TGTGCCAGCAGCTTAAGTTTCGTCGTTGGAAACTATGGCTACACCTTC.

This sequence joins TRBV19 and TRBJ2-3; D is undetermined. CDR3 length: 13 amino acids. Germline V gene data show CDR1 as LNHDA and CDR2 as SQIVND (reference sequence). Deletions cut 5 bases from V and 0 bases from J, with 6 bases between. The CDR3, as DNA: TGTGCCAGTAGTTCCCTTAGCACAGATACGCAGTATTTT. This translates into CASSSLSTDTQYF.

The CDR3 DNA reads as TGTGCCACCGGGCGGGAAGACAATGAGCAGTTCTTC. It codes for CATGREDNEQFF. The chain couples TRBV2 to TRBJ2-1, with D perhaps matching TRBD2 (6 bases). The CDR3 totals 12 residues. Germline-derived CDR1 and CDR2 are SNHLY and FYNNEI. Trimming removed 10 bases from V and 5 bases from J, with 12 bases in between. Complete variable domain (other parts from reference TRBV2 and TRBJ2-1): EPEVTQTPSHQVTQMGQEVILRCVPISNHLYFYWYRQILGQKVEFLVSFYNNEISEKSEIFDDQFSVERPDGSNFTLKIRSTKLEDSAMYFCATGREDNEQFFGPGTRLTVL.

This chain links TRBV6-5 with TRBJ1-1; D uncertain. This CDR3 is built from 14 residues. Trimming left V 7 bases short and J 0 bases short, with 12 bases between. Germline loops: CDR1 MNHEY, CDR2 SVGAGI. CDR3 coding DNA: TGTGCCAGCACTAGTTACCTCATGAACACTGAAGCTTTCTTT. Translated: CASTSYLMNTEAFF.

The chain joins TRBV19 to TRBJ2-2; D is perhaps TRBD2 (6 bases). V was cut by 3 bases and J by 5 bases, with 19 bases left in between. Germline CDR1 reads LNHDA; CDR2 reads SQIVND (reference sequence). The CDR3 is 17 residues long. The CDR3 region has the DNA TGTGCCAGTAGTATGAATCCCCCCGGGAGTGGGACCGGGGAGCTGTTTTTT. It yields the protein CASSMNPPGSGTGELFF.

The chain is built from TRBV15 and TRBJ2-3; D may be TRBD1 (5 bases). Germline CDR1 LNHNV, CDR2 YYDKDF (reference sequence). The CDR3 extends over 14 amino acids. V was cut by 5 bases and J by 7 bases, with 16 bases left in between. CDR3 in amino acids: CATSERVQGYTQYF. CDR3 in DNA: TGTGCCACCAGCGAAAGGGTCCAGGGTTATACGCAGTATTTT. Using reference TRBV15 and TRBJ2-3 for the parts outside the CDR3, the full variable domain is DAMVIQNPRYQVTQFGKPVTLSCSQTLNHNVMYWYQQKSSQAPKLLFHYYDKDFNNEADTPDNFQSRRPNTSFCFLDIRSPGLGDTAMYLCATSERVQGYTQYFGPGTRLTVL.

The CDR3 sequence: CASSPISDRAWGYTF. CDR3 DNA: TGCGCCAGCAGCCCGATTTCGGACAGGGCATGGGGCTACACCTTC. The V call is TRBV5-1, the J call TRBJ1-2; 8 bases are a match to TRBD1. Germline assignment: CDR1 SGHRS and CDR2 YFSETQ. With 4 bases clipped from V and 8 bases from J, the junction kept 13 bases outside the gene matches. The CDR3 has 15 residues.

This chain links TRBV6-5 with TRBJ2-7; the D gene could be TRBD1 or TRBD2 (6 bases each). The V gene lost 2 bases and the J gene lost 4 bases, with 15 bases spanning the gap. Germline loops: CDR1 MNHEY, CDR2 SVGAGI. This CDR3 is built from 15 residues. Written as DNA, the CDR3 is TGTGCCAGCAGTTACGGCTTAACAGGGAGGTACGAGCAGTACTTC. Translated: CASSYGLTGRYEQYF.

This rearrangement joins TRBV5-1 to TRBJ2-7; D might be TRBD2 (6 bases). Trimming shortened V by 3 bases and J by 0 bases, and 16 bases separated the two germline ends. The CDR3 is 16 residues long. The germline CDR1 and CDR2 sequences are SGHRS and YFSETQ. CDR3 DNA: TGCGCCAGCAGCTGGGGGGACTCCCGTAGCTCCTACGAGCAGTACTTC. The encoded protein is CASSWGDSRSSYEQYF.

The V call is TRBV19, the J call TRBJ2-7; 7 positions agree with TRBD1. The CDR3 totals 13 residues. The V gene end was trimmed by 9 bases and the J gene end by 4 bases; junction bases not matched to a gene: 9. Germline loops: CDR1 LNHDA, CDR2 SQIVND (reference sequence). The CDR3 reads CASQGGPTYEQYF. The DNA of the CDR3 is TGTGCCAGCCAAGGGGGCCCCACTTACGAGCAGTACTTC.

The chain has TRBV11-2 and TRBJ1-1; tentatively, D is TRBD1 (5 bases). Per the germline V gene, CDR1 is SGHAT and CDR2 is FQNNGV. The CDR3 is 15 amino acids. Trimming stripped 1 base from V and 6 bases from J, with 15 bases between. The CDR3 sequence is CASSLAGQQRAEAFF. The DNA of the CDR3 is TGTGCCAGCAGCTTAGCTGGACAACAAAGGGCTGAAGCTTTCTTT.